This TCR beta chain was profiled in a study of T cell repertoires in aging, cancer and after chemotherapy. This clonotype is medium-sized by share. Its antigen is still unknown. TRB rearrangements spanning V, D and J were amplified using mixed TRB-A/B primers. TCRdb itself ran the multiplex PCR reads through MiXCR, one entry per CDR3 protein. The sample contains under 6,000 distinct CDR3 sequences, around 20% of which appear only once. Study results and limitations: Untreated cancer patients had significantly lower blood TCR diversity than age-matched healthy donors. No conclusions about immunological memory after chemotherapy can be drawn from the repertoire data.

Peripheral blood genomic DNA, not sorted cells or RNA, was the template. V lost 2 bases and J lost 4, with 8 bases in between. The CDR3 sequence is 14 residues long. CDR1 and CDR2 (germline): LNHDA, SQIVND (reference sequence). Sequencing was carried out using blood. The chain recombines TRBV19 with TRBJ1-4; a possible D gene is TRBD1 (6 bases). This clonotype originated in a human donor with a blood cancer. CDR3 bases: TGTGCCAGTAGTATAAGGACAGTTAATGAAAAACTGTTTTTT. This gives the protein CASSIRTVNEKLFF. Full variable domain (outside the CDR3, taken from reference TRBV19 and TRBJ1-4): DGGITQSPKYLFRKEGQNVTLSCEQNLNHDAMYWYRQDPGQGLRLIYYSQIVNDFQKGDIAEGYSVSREKKESFPLTVTSAQKNPTAFYLCASSIRTVNEKLFFGSGTQLSVL.